This is a list of T cell receptor beta chains from one sample in a study of cytomegalovirus exposure and HLA in healthy donors. Profiled with immunoSEQ multiplex PCR; TCRdb holds only in-frame clones, not every one. This sample has 170,000 or so clones, with approximately 85% found just once. Sequenced: PBMCs. These receptors were collected from a girl aged 10 to 17 in good health and CMV-seropositive. Each CDR3 is given with its conserved first and last residue. Fields, in order: V gene, CDR3 protein.

v_gene: TRBV10-1; CDR3aa: CASSEFGGAYTEAFF
v_gene: TRBV19; CDR3aa: CASTPRGQLNQPQHF
v_gene: TRBV7-6; CDR3aa: CASSLSGQGVTEAFF
v_gene: TRBV5-6; CDR3aa: CASSGLWVDRVQGGYTF
v_gene: TRBV5-1; CDR3aa: CASSLAGREPYGYTF
v_gene: TRBV19; CDR3aa: CASSPRVSGANVLTF
v_gene: TRBV10-1; CDR3aa: CASSAGGPETQYF
v_gene: TRBV2; CDR3aa: CASRGTGVYEQYF
v_gene: TRBV6-5; CDR3aa: CASSYSIGSRQPQHF
v_gene: TRBV27; CDR3aa: CASTPLWAGGARGYGYTF
v_gene: TRBV5-1; CDR3aa: CASSLEDRGSTEAFF
v_gene: TRBV6-6; CDR3aa: CASNQGVTSGNNEQFF
v_gene: TRBV19; CDR3aa: CASSRGLNTEAFF
v_gene: TRBV27; CDR3aa: CASRRGGNTEAFF
v_gene: TRBV5-1; CDR3aa: CASSRGVGTEAFF
v_gene: TRBV4-1; CDR3aa: CASSQDIGSGGEQFF
v_gene: TRBV5-6; CDR3aa: CASSLYPGSNTEAFF
v_gene: TRBV27; CDR3aa: CASSHLGAGLRTEAFF
v_gene: TRBV2; CDR3aa: CASRPRQGALSEQYF
v_gene: TRBV6-1; CDR3aa: CASISGTSGGETQYF
v_gene: TRBV29-1; CDR3aa: CSAPGQGGYNEQFF
v_gene: TRBV5-1; CDR3aa: CASSSGKNTEAFF
v_gene: TRBV7-7; CDR3aa: CASSSGLAGANTGELFF
v_gene: TRBV9; CDR3aa: CASSVEGYPGDTQYF
v_gene: TRBV7-9; CDR3aa: CASILAGTAHFHGYTF
v_gene: TRBV12-5; CDR3aa: CASGSSTGDINYGYTF
v_gene: TRBV6-1; CDR3aa: CASSEGQVAYEQYF
v_gene: TRBV9; CDR3aa: CASSVTGGSTEAFF
v_gene: TRBV19; CDR3aa: CASGNPGQGLEAFF
v_gene: TRBV5-1; CDR3aa: CASSSEEPDTQYF
v_gene: TRBV12-5; CDR3aa: CASGTPGMDEQYF
v_gene: TRBV6-6; CDR3aa: CASSQKDPGQGYGYTF
v_gene: TRBV9; CDR3aa: CASSVGDRTYEQYF
v_gene: TRBV6-5; CDR3aa: CASSYPGQGLRGYTF
v_gene: TRBV27; CDR3aa: CASSTSGQVYGYTF
v_gene: TRBV9; CDR3aa: CASSALGGLGEKLFF
v_gene: TRBV14; CDR3aa: CASSQVIRQGAFLYQETQYF
v_gene: TRBV11-2; CDR3aa: CASSSHSGTSGFYEQYF
v_gene: TRBV5-1; CDR3aa: CASSSSYPNTEAFF
v_gene: TRBV6-6; CDR3aa: CASSSPGQGAVEAFF
v_gene: TRBV6-6; CDR3aa: CASSLLRRAVKNIQYF
v_gene: TRBV5-1; CDR3aa: CASSSGRTATETQYF
v_gene: TRBV21-1; CDR3aa: CASSKVLAGQTNTGELFF
v_gene: TRBV5-1; CDR3aa: CASTEQGDTEAFF
v_gene: TRBV10-1; CDR3aa: CASSEGGAQGETQYF
v_gene: TRBV9; CDR3aa: CASSEREGAGETQYF
v_gene: TRBV9; CDR3aa: CASSPHGNTEAFF
v_gene: TRBV7-6; CDR3aa: CASAPTGGHSGNTIYF
v_gene: TRBV10-1; CDR3aa: CASSPPTGNSNQPQHF
v_gene: TRBV19; CDR3aa: CASSIGTPAYEQYF
v_gene: TRBV5-1; CDR3aa: CASSLGGIGYTF
v_gene: TRBV5-1; CDR3aa: CASTRQIDRGNTEAFF
v_gene: TRBV12-5; CDR3aa: CASGWIFAGTGDYNEQFF